This entry describes one TCR beta chain. Per the germline V gene, CDR1 is MNHNY and CDR2 is SVGAGI (reference sequence). The CDR3 has 15 amino acids. Trimming removed 8 bases at V and 7 bases at J, with 21 bases between. This entry is derived from a study of blood T cell repertoires in COVID-19. Original data processing: Counts of nucleated cells, estimated from reference gene primer amplification, were obtained. Using immunoSEQ multiplex PCR, the repertoire was profiled, and TCRdb retains in-frame clones only, with some absent. V, J and clone size reflect that table, while D and trimming were determined from the DNA. Among 150,000 to 180,000 clones listed, about 90% were seen once.

The chain combines TRBV6-6 with TRBJ1-5; D is perhaps TRBD1 (6 bases). This TCR was recovered from a man aged 45 to 65 with acute or convalescent COVID-19. Sequencing was performed on peripheral blood. CDR3 region: CASLTFGGAGQPQHF. Written as DNA, the CDR3 is TGTGCCAGCCTAACTTTTGGGGGGGCTGGACAGCCCCAGCATTTT.